The 27 T cell receptor beta chains listed next were all sequenced from one sample in a study of technical replicates of blood from a few donors. The table came from immunoSEQ multiplex PCR; TCRdb's copy has only in-frame clones and leaves some out. In the table there are tens of thousands of clones, 90% to 95% of which are singletons. Specimen: T cells isolated from PBMCs. Receptors were obtained from a human donor in good health. Some clones in this sample may be carry-over from other donors' samples.

The chain employs TRBV18 and TRBJ1-2; TRBD1 is a possible D gene (6 bases). This CDR3 spans 18 amino acids. The germline V and J ends were trimmed by 3 bases and 1 base, with 21 bases remaining between them. The germline V gene has CDR1 KGHSH and CDR2 LQKENI. CDR3 sequence: CASSPSRSMGHVNYGYTF. In DNA, the CDR3 is TGTGCCAGCTCACCTTCCCGATCAATGGGACACGTTAACTATGGCTACACCTTC.

The chain is built from TRBV29-1 and TRBJ1-1, with 7 positions matching TRBD1. V shed 6 bases, J shed 0 bases, and the junction held 4 bases outside the gene matches. The CDR3 has 13 residues. Germline CDR1 is SQVTM and CDR2 is ANQGSEA. CDR3 residues: CSVGQRLNTEAFF. DNA for the CDR3: TGCAGCGTGGGACAGCGCCTGAACACTGAAGCTTTCTTT.

The J gene is TRBJ2-3, the V gene TRBV6-4; D is perhaps TRBD2 (6 bases). From germline, CDR1 is MRHNA and CDR2 SNTAGT. The CDR3 covers 14 residues. V shed 3 bases and J shed 2 bases, with 9 bases lying between them. Here the CDR3 DNA reads TGTGCCAGCAGTGAGGGGGGATCCACAGATACGCAGTATTTT. As protein: CASSEGGSTDTQYF.

The chain carries TRBV29-1 and TRBJ2-7; weak D call: TRBD2 (7 bases). V was clipped by 4 bases and J by 5 bases, with 9 bases between them. Per germline, CDR1 SQVTM and CDR2 ANQGSEA. This CDR3 is 11 amino acids long. The CDR3 here is CSVAGGHEQYF. The CDR3, as DNA: TGCAGCGTTGCGGGGGGCCACGAGCAGTACTTC.

The V call is TRBV28, the J call TRBJ2-3; TRBD2 agrees at 10 bases. The germline CDR1 and CDR2 sequences are MDHEN and SYDVKM. The CDR3 totals 15 residues. V was pared by 6 bases and J by 1 base, with 4 bases of the junction left unmatched. CDR3 sequence: CASRVAGGRTDTQYF. CDR3 sequence (DNA): TGTGCCAGCAGGGTAGCGGGAGGACGCACAGATACGCAGTATTTT.

This chain's CDR3 is CASSIFGSTDTQYF. Here the CDR3 DNA reads TGTGCCAGTAGTATCTTCGGGAGCACAGATACGCAGTATTTT. The V call is TRBV19, the J call TRBJ2-3; D is ambiguous. V was pared by 3 bases and J by 0 bases, with 7 bases between. Per the germline V gene, CDR1 is LNHDA and CDR2 is SQIVND (reference sequence). This CDR3 has 14 amino acids.

The genes are TRBV5-6 and TRBJ1-5, with 8 bases identical to TRBD1. This CDR3 is 15 amino acids long. CDR1 and CDR2 from the germline V gene are SGHDT and YYEEEE. V lost 4 bases to trimming and J lost 0 bases; unmatched junction nucleotides: 3. This CDR3 reads CASSRTGGSNQPQHF. In nucleotides, the CDR3 is TGTGCCAGCAGCCGCACAGGGGGTAGCAATCAGCCCCAGCATTTT.

V gene TRBV7-3 combines with J gene TRBJ2-3, with 10 bases lining up with TRBD1. V lost 1 base and J lost 3; bases outside the gene matches: 1. Per germline, CDR1 SGHTA and CDR2 FQGTGA. There are 15 residues in the CDR3. As DNA, the CDR3 is TGTGCCAGCAGCTTAAGGGACAGGGGAACAGATACGCAGTATTTT. This codes for CASSLRDRGTDTQYF.

For this clone: Other nucleotide sequences in the sample specify the same CDR3. The V and J genes are TRBV28 and TRBJ1-5, with 10 bases matching TRBD1. The CDR3 has 14 residues. The germline V gene has CDR1 MDHEN and CDR2 SYDVKM. The junction had 4 bases not matched to a gene; V was cut back by 6 bases and J by 5 bases. In DNA, the CDR3 is TGTGCCAGCAGCTCAGGACAGGGGGATCAGCCCCAGCATTTT. Amino acid sequence: CASSSGQGDQPQHF. The full variable domain, in which reference TRBV28 and TRBJ1-5 provide the parts outside the CDR3, is DVKVTQSSRYLVKRTGEKVFLECVQDMDHENMFWYRQDPGLGLRLIYFSYDVKMKEKGDIPEGYSVSREKKERFSLILESASTNQTSMYLCASSSGQGDQPQHFGDGTRLSIL.

The CDR3 here is CASSGTSGGSGANVLTF. The DNA of the CDR3 is TGTGCCAGCAGTGGGACTAGCGGGGGCTCTGGGGCCAACGTCCTGACTTTC. The rearrangement uses TRBV5-4 and TRBJ2-6, with TRBD2 identical over 14 bases. Germline CDR1 reads SGHNT; CDR2 reads YYREEE (reference sequence). Trimming at V came to 5 bases and at J to 0 bases, leaving 1 base not matched to a gene. The CDR3 spans 17 residues.

The J gene is TRBJ2-5, the V gene TRBV10-3; 7 bases line up with TRBD2. Germline V gives CDR1 ENHRY, CDR2 SYGVKD. Germline trimming cut 4 bases from V and 3 bases from J; bases unmatched to any gene: 2. The CDR3 is made up of 13 amino acids. The CDR3 is CAISAAGEETQYF. CDR3 DNA sequence: TGTGCCATCAGTGCCGCGGGAGAAGAGACCCAGTACTTC.

This chain links TRBV28 with TRBJ2-7; 10 bases align to TRBD1. The CDR3 has 15 residues. Germline loops: CDR1 MDHEN, CDR2 SYDVKM. V lost 7 bases to trimming and J lost 2 bases; unmatched junction nucleotides: 8. CDR3 DNA: TGTGCCAGCATCACCTCGACAGGGGGCACCTACGAGCAGTACTTC. Translation: CASITSTGGTYEQYF.

V usage is TRBV29-1 and J usage is TRBJ2-1; TRBD2 is a possible D gene (6 bases). This CDR3 contains 14 residues. Trimming shortened V by 1 base and J by 0 bases, and 7 bases separated the two germline ends. The germline gives CDR1 SQVTM, CDR2 ANQGSEA. DNA for the CDR3: TGCAGCGTTGAAGGGAGGGACTCCTACAATGAGCAGTTCTTC. It yields the protein CSVEGRDSYNEQFF.

The chain uses TRBV6-5 and TRBJ2-3, with TRBD2 matching 8 bases. The J segment lost 5 bases and the V segment lost 6 bases, leaving 4 bases of the junction unmatched. Germline CDR1 reads MNHEY; CDR2 reads SVGAGI. The CDR3 consists of 13 residues. This CDR3 is CASSPREGDTQYF. In DNA, the CDR3 is TGTGCCAGCAGCCCCCGGGAGGGAGATACGCAGTATTTT.

The rearrangement joins TRBV9 to TRBJ2-7; maybe TRBD1 (6 bases). In germline, CDR1 is SGDLS, CDR2 YYNGEE. V was pared by 4 bases and J by 7 bases, with 15 bases between. The length of the CDR3 is 13 residues. CDR3 DNA: TGTGCCAGCAGCTCTATGCCGGGGACAGAGCAGTACTTC. Translation: CASSSMPGTEQYF.

The chain has TRBV6-5 and TRBJ1-1; D uncertain. In germline, CDR1 is MNHEY, CDR2 SVGAGI. V was trimmed by 2 bases and J by 6 bases, leaving 13 bases between them. The CDR3 sequence is 14 residues long. The CDR3 reads CASSYGARVAEAFF. The CDR3 DNA is TGTGCCAGCAGTTACGGAGCTCGGGTTGCTGAAGCTTTCTTT.

This clone turned up a few times. This chain uses TRBV9 with TRBJ1-1; TRBD1 is a possible D gene (5 bases). The CDR3 loop spans 12 amino acids. Looked up from germline, CDR1 is SGDLS and CDR2 is YYNGEE. V was clipped by 5 bases and J by 6 bases, with 11 bases between them. This CDR3 reads CASSGGGAEAFF. The CDR3 bases are TGTGCCAGCAGTGGAGGAGGGGCTGAAGCTTTCTTT.

This sequence joins TRBV18 and TRBJ2-5; 7 nucleotides align to TRBD1. V lost 5 bases to trimming and J lost 5 bases; unmatched junction nucleotides: 5. Germline loops: CDR1 KGHSH, CDR2 LQKENI. This CDR3 is 13 amino acids long. In nucleotides, the CDR3 is TGTGCCAGCTCAAAACAGGGGATGGAGACCCAGTACTTC. Translation gives CASSKQGMETQYF.

The chain recombines TRBV28 with TRBJ1-3; tentatively, D is TRBD1 (6 bases). The V gene lost 5 bases and the J gene lost 7 bases, with 18 bases spanning the gap. The CDR3 sequence is 15 residues long. Germline V CDR1 and CDR2: MDHEN, SYDVKM. For the CDR3, the DNA is TGTGCCAGCAGTATCCCGGACAGAGATAGCAACACCATATATTTT. Translation: CASSIPDRDSNTIYF.

The rearrangement joins TRBV28 to TRBJ2-7, with TRBD2 matching over 11 bases. J lost 3 bases, V lost 6 bases, and 7 bases had no gene match. CDR1 and CDR2 from the germline V gene are MDHEN and SYDVKM. The CDR3 contains 15 residues. As DNA, the CDR3 is TGTGCCAGCAGCCTAACCGGGACTAGCGGCTACGAGCAGTACTTC. It specifies CASSLTGTSGYEQYF.

This clone was detected only once. CDR3: CASSPRLTSTDTQYF. The CDR3 nucleotides read TGTGCCAGCAGCCCACGCCTAACTAGCACAGATACGCAGTATTTT. V gene TRBV7-3 combines with J gene TRBJ2-3; D call uncertain. The CDR3 has 15 amino acids. Trimming shortened V by 5 bases and J by 0 bases, and 12 bases separated the two germline ends. Germline CDR1 reads SGHTA; CDR2 reads FQGTGA.

The sample holds one count of this clone. The chain is built from TRBV28 and TRBJ1-5; 7 positions agree with TRBD1. J lost 5 bases, V lost 5 bases, and 9 bases had no gene match. The germline V gene has CDR1 MDHEN and CDR2 SYDVKM. This CDR3 contains 15 residues. The chain's CDR3 is CASSPLWGQYQPQHF. Here the CDR3 DNA reads TGTGCCAGCAGTCCCCTTTGGGGACAGTATCAGCCCCAGCATTTT.

V usage is TRBV4-1 and J usage is TRBJ1-2; TRBD1 is a possible D gene (5 bases). The CDR3 contains 15 residues. Trimming shortened V by 1 base and J by 1 base, and 10 bases separated the two germline ends. The germline V gene has CDR1 MGHRA and CDR2 YSYEKL. This chain's CDR3 is CASSQVGGDNYGYTF. CDR3 in DNA: TGCGCCAGCAGCCAAGTTGGAGGGGATAACTATGGCTACACCTTC.

The chain has TRBV27 and TRBJ2-7; D perhaps matches TRBD2 (6 bases). The CDR3 sequence is 13 residues long. Germline-derived CDR1 and CDR2 are MNHEY and SMNVEV (reference sequence). The ends were cut back, 7 bases at V and 3 bases at J, with 13 bases in the middle. The CDR3 sequence is CASTSSAGYEQYF. CDR3 nucleotide sequence: TGTGCCAGCACCTCTAGCGCCGGCTACGAGCAGTACTTC.

This chain uses TRBV18 with TRBJ2-2, with TRBD1 as a possible D gene (6 bases). Trimming took off 3 bases at V and 3 bases at J, with 14 bases between the two ends. Germline assignment: CDR1 KGHSH and CDR2 LQKENI. The length of the CDR3 is 16 residues. The chain's CDR3 is CASSPSQGRYTGELFF. DNA of the CDR3: TGTGCCAGCTCACCGTCTCAGGGGCGATACACCGGGGAGCTGTTTTTT.

J is TRBJ2-2 and V is TRBV9; D is ambiguous. This CDR3 is 14 amino acids long. From germline, CDR1 is SGDLS and CDR2 YYNGEE. V lost 0 bases, J lost 2 bases, and 5 bases lay in between. The CDR3 DNA is TGTGCCAGCAGCGTAGTGTCAAACACCGGGGAGCTGTTTTTT. Translated: CASSVVSNTGELFF.

In this sample, this clone turned up once. The rearrangement uses TRBV6-4 and TRBJ1-2, with TRBD1 as a possible D gene (6 bases). There are 11 residues in the CDR3. The V end was cut by 2 bases, the J end by 8 bases, with 6 bases between. In germline, CDR1 is MRHNA, CDR2 SNTAGT. The CDR3 loop reads CASSDGGGYTF. CDR3 sequence (DNA): TGTGCCAGCAGTGACGGGGGCGGCTACACCTTC.